This T cell receptor (beta chain) is from a study of T cell responses to AZD1222 COVID-19 vaccine. Whole-study findings and limits: Seropositive at baseline were only five or six AZD1222 recipients. White British people made up most donors, females outnumbered males, and clonal diversity was possibly underestimated. A reported finding is that nearly half of spike-specific TCRs target unmutated variant regions.

The CDR3 runs 16 residues. Only in-frame clones appear in the TCRdb table, and some are missing; sequencing was by immunoSEQ multiplex PCR. The sample shows around 150,000 clones, about 90% of them seen only once. Points on this clone: Its antigen remains unidentified.

Sequenced material: peripheral blood, taken 28 days after the second dose of the MenACWY control vaccine. The source is an adult who received the MenACWY meningococcal vaccine as a control. The chain has TRBV1 and TRBJ2-7. TRBV1 has pseudogene status. The CDR3 sequence is CTSSQDPGASSYEQYF. DNA for the CDR3: TGCACCAGCAGCCAAGATCCGGGGGCGAGCTCCTACGAGCAGTACTTC.